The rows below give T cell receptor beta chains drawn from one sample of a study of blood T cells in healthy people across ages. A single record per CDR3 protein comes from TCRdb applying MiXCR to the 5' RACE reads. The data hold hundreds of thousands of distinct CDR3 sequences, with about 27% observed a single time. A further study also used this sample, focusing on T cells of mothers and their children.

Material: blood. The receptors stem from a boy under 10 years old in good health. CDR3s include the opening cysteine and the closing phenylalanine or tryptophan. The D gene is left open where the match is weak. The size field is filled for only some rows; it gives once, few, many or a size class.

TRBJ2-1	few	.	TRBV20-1	TGCAGTGCTACTCCCCGCGGAAGATTGGGGCAGTTCTTC	CSATPRGRLGQFF
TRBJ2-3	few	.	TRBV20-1	TGCAGTGCTGGAAGTTGGGAGGGCACAGATACGCAGTATTTT	CSAGSWEGTDTQYF
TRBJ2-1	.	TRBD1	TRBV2	TGTGCCAGCAAGACCGACAGGGGAAGAGTCAATGAGCAGTTCTTC	CASKTDRGRVNEQFF
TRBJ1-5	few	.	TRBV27	TGTGCCAGCAGTTTATCAGTTCGGTCGCAGCCCCAGCATTTT	CASSLSVRSQPQHF
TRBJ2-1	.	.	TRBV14	TGTGCCAGCAGCCACCCACGGGAAGGGAATGAGCAGTTCTTC	CASSHPREGNEQFF
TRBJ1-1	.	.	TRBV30	TGTGCCTGGAGGAGTGGGGGATCGGCTTTCTTT	CAWRSGGSAFF
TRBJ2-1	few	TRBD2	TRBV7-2	TGTGCCAGCAGCTTCGGGACTAGCGCGGGTGAGCAGTTCTTC	CASSFGTSAGEQFF
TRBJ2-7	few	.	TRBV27	TGTGCCAGCAGCCCCGCACGGGCCGTGGAGCAGTACTTC	CASSPARAVEQYF
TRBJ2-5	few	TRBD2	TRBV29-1	TGCAGCGTTGAAGGACTAGCGTTAGAGACCCAGTACTTC	CSVEGLALETQYF
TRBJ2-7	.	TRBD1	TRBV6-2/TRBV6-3	TGTGCCAGCAGTTACCCACAGGGGGTTAAGCAGTACTTC	CASSYPQGVKQYF
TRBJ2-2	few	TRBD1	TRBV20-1	TGCAGTGCTAGAGATCTGGCCAGGGGGACCGCCGGGGAGCTGTTTTTT	CSARDLARGTAGELFF
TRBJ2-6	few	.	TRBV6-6	TGTGCCAGCAGTTATGTTGGGGTTGGGGCCAACGTCCTGACTTTC	CASSYVGVGANVLTF
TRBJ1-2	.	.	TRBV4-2	TGTGCCAGCAGCCAAGATTACCCCTATGGCTACACCTTC	CASSQDYPYGYTF
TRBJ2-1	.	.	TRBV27	TGTGCCAGCAGTGTTCTGAGGCCCCTGGGCTACAATGAGCAGTTCTTC	CASSVLRPLGYNEQFF
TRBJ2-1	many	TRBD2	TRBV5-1	TGTGCCAGCAGCTTAGCGGGGGGTGAGCAGTTCTTC	CASSLAGGEQFF
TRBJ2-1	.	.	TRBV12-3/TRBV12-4	TGTGCCAGCAGTACCGGACCCCTGGGCTCCTACAATGAGCAGTTCTTC	CASSTGPLGSYNEQFF
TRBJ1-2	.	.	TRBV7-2	TGTGCCAGCAGCCCGGGACGGAATACTAACTATGGCTACACCTTC	CASSPGRNTNYGYTF
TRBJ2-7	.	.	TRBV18	TGTGCCAGCTCACCTACAAGCAGGGCAGGGAGCGAGCAGTACTTC	CASSPTSRAGSEQYF
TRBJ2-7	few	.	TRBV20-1	TGCAGTGCTAGTCTGGGCAGGGGGAGGACCTACGAGCAGTACTTC	CSASLGRGRTYEQYF
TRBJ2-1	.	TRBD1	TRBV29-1	TGCAGCGTTCGGGACAGGGGTTACAATGAGCAGTTCTTC	CSVRDRGYNEQFF
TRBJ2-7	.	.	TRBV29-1	TGCAGCGTTGCCCGGTGGACCTACGAGCAGTACTTC	CSVARWTYEQYF
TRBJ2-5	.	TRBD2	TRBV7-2	TGTGCCAGCAGCTTCGGTAGCGGGAGTGGAGAGACCCAGTACTTC	CASSFGSGSGETQYF
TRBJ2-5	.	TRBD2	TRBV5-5	TGTGCCAGCAGCCGGGCCGGACTAGCGGGCGGAGAGACCCAGTACTTC	CASSRAGLAGGETQYF
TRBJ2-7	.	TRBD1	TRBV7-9	TGTGCCAGCAGCTCCCTGGGACAGAAATACGAGCAGTACTTC	CASSSLGQKYEQYF
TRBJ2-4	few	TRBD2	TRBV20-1	TGCAGTGCCCTAGCGGGGGGCGAAAACATTCAGTACTTC	CSALAGGENIQYF
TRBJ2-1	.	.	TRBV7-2	TGTGCCAGCAGCTTAATAGTCTACAATGAGCAGTTCTTC	CASSLIVYNEQFF
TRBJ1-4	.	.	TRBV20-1	TGCAGTGCTAGCGGGCAGGGCGGTGAAAAACTGTTTTTT	CSASGQGGEKLFF
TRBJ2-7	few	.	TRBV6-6	TGTGCCAGCAGTTACTCTGAGCCGGCACGCTACGAGCAGTACTTC	CASSYSEPARYEQYF
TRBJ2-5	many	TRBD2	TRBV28	TGTGCCAGCAGTTTAGGGACTAGTCGCCAAGAGACCCAGTACTTC	CASSLGTSRQETQYF
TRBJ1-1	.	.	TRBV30	TGTGCCTGGAGTTTGCAGGGAAGAACTGAAGCTTTCTTT	CAWSLQGRTEAFF
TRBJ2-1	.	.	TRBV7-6	TGTGCCAGCAGCCACTCGCCAGGGGAGGAAGTCGAGCAGTTCTTC	CASSHSPGEEVEQFF
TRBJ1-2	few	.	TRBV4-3	TGCGCCAGCAGCCAAGATCATGGATTCTCTAACTATGGCTACACCTTC	CASSQDHGFSNYGYTF
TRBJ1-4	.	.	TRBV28	TGTGCCAGCGCGAGAGGGTATGAAAAACTGTTTTTT	CASARGYEKLFF
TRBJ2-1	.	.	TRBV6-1	TGTGCCAGCAGTGAAGCGCTGGCTTTTAGGGGGGATGAGCAGTTCTTC	CASSEALAFRGDEQFF
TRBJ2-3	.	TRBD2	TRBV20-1	TGCAGTGCTTCTACTAGCGGAGCCGGCACAGATACGCAGTATTTT	CSASTSGAGTDTQYF
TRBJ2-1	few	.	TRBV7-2	TGTGCCAGCAGTCCAACCTGGAGCTCCTACAATGAGCAGTTCTTC	CASSPTWSSYNEQFF
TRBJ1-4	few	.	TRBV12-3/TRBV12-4	TGTGCCAGCAGTTCCATTCTGAATGAAAAACTGTTTTTT	CASSSILNEKLFF
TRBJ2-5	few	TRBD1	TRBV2	TGTGCCAGCAGCGGACAGGGGGCAAGCGGGGAGACCCAGTACTTC	CASSGQGASGETQYF
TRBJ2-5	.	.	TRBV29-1	TGCAGCGTTGGAGGGATAGGAGGTAGGGGGGATCGCGAGACCCAGTACTTC	CSVGGIGGRGDRETQYF
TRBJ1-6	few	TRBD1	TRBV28	TGTGCCAGCAAGGGGGCTCAAAATTCACCCCTCCACTTT	CASKGAQNSPLHF
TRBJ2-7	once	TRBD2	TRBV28	TGTGCCAGCACCTTTAGCGGGAGGGCCTTATACGAGCAGTACTTC	CASTFSGRALYEQYF
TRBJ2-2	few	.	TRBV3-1	TGTGCCAGCAGCCAAGATATCGGGGGCCCCTTTTTGACCGGGGAGCTGTTTTTT	CASSQDIGGPFLTGELFF